Presented here are 28 T cell receptor beta chains from one specimen sequenced in a study of Ad26.COV2.S vaccination and SARS-CoV-2 variants. TCRdb's table, derived via immunoSEQ multiplex PCR, lists solely in-frame clones and lacks some. The sample includes roughly 390,000 clones, more than 85% seen only once; the top ten take more than 3%. Treatment in this sample: roughly 18 received Ad26.COV2.S at low or high dose, single or two shots; roughly five received placebo; per-sample allocation not given. Sampling happened 63 days after the first vaccine or placebo injection. Material: peripheral blood, obtained in a trial of Ad26.COV2.S vaccine versus placebo. These receptor sequences come from a person between 18 and 65 years old who received the Ad26.COV2.S COVID-19 vaccine or a placebo.

The rearrangement joins TRBV30 to TRBJ1-5, with unresolved D. Germline-derived CDR1 and CDR2 are GTSNPN and SVGIG (reference sequence). The CDR3 has 11 amino acids. Between the trimmed V and J ends, which lost 0 bases and 9 bases, there was a span of 6 bases. CDR3 sequence: CAWSVEGPQHF. CDR3 coding DNA: TGTGCCTGGAGTGTAGAGGGGCCCCAGCATTTT.

The chain joins TRBV5-1 to TRBJ1-2; 8 positions match TRBD1. CDR1 and CDR2 from the germline V gene are SGHRS and YFSETQ. V lost 0 bases, J lost 8 bases, and 6 bases stayed unmatched. The CDR3 consists of 14 residues. CDR3 coding DNA: TGCGCCAGCAGCTTGGACCAGGGGGCGCGGGGCTACACCTTC. Translating gives CASSLDQGARGYTF.

The rearrangement uses TRBV19 and TRBJ1-6; possible D gene TRBD1, 6 bases. Germline assignment: CDR1 LNHDA and CDR2 SQIVND (reference sequence). The CDR3 covers 16 residues. V was trimmed by 2 bases and J by 5 bases, leaving 13 bases between them. This CDR3 is CASSITGTPNNSPLHF. The CDR3 nucleotides read TGTGCCAGTAGTATAACCGGGACACCAAATAATTCACCCCTCCACTTT.

The chain employs TRBV2 and TRBJ2-3; D remains unclear. The CDR3 extends over 15 amino acids. The V end was cut by 3 bases, the J end by 5 bases, with 15 bases between. Germline loops: CDR1 SNHLY, CDR2 FYNNEI. CDR3 bases: TGTGCCAGCAGTGATGAAGCGATTGGGGTAGATACGCAGTATTTT. Its protein product is CASSDEAIGVDTQYF.

The J gene is TRBJ2-3, the V gene TRBV7-6; D unresolved. The CDR3 spans 14 residues. Trimming removed 3 bases from V and 4 bases from J, with 11 bases in between. Germline V gene sequence: CDR1 SGHVS, CDR2 FNYEAQ. The CDR3 coding sequence is TGTGCCAGCAGCTTCGGTTCCGGCGCAGATACGCAGTATTTT. It translates to CASSFGSGADTQYF.

The J gene is TRBJ2-1, the V gene TRBV7-9; 8 nucleotides align to TRBD2. V trimming: 3 bases; J trimming: 7 bases; junction bases outside the gene matches: 5. The CDR3 has 14 amino acids. Germline lookup yields CDR1 SEHNR and CDR2 FQNEAQ (reference sequence). The CDR3 protein is CASSFVAGRNEQFF. The CDR3 DNA follows: TGTGCCAGCAGCTTTGTAGCGGGGAGAAATGAGCAGTTCTTC.

The chain recombines TRBV7-6 with TRBJ2-1; D perhaps matches TRBD2 (7 bases). Germline values: CDR1 SGHVS, CDR2 FNYEAQ. V was shortened by 0 bases and J by 3 bases, with 21 bases between the two germline ends. The CDR3 loop spans 19 amino acids. The CDR3 DNA reads as TGTGCCAGCAGCTTAGCAGGGGGGGACACCCGAGGGAACTACAATGAGCAGTTCTTC. Translating gives CASSLAGGDTRGNYNEQFF.

V is TRBV3-1 (or the pseudogene TRBV3-2) and J is TRBJ1-1; D call uncertain. Trimming stripped 0 bases from V and 7 bases from J, with 12 bases between. The germline V gene has CDR1 LGHDT and CDR2 YNNKEL (reference sequence). The length of the CDR3 is 14 residues. CDR3 amino acids: CASSQDLGGYEAFF. The CDR3 DNA is TGTGCCAGCAGCCAAGATCTCGGCGGTTATGAAGCTTTCTTT.

CDR3 amino acids: CAPSWVNTEAFF. CDR3 DNA: TGTGCCCCCTCCTGGGTGAACACTGAAGCTTTCTTT. The chain employs TRBV5-4 and TRBJ1-1; D remains unclear. Germline V CDR1 and CDR2: SGHNT, YYREEE (reference sequence). V lost 10 bases and J 0 bases, leaving 10 bases between the germline ends. The CDR3 contains 12 residues.

This chain links TRBV19 with TRBJ1-2, with D tentatively TRBD1 (5 bases). CDR1 is LNHDA, CDR2 SQIVND, per germline (reference sequence). The CDR3 sequence is 14 residues long. Trimming left V 5 bases short and J 4 bases short, with 14 bases between. CDR3 DNA: TGTGCCAGTAGTTTCGACGACAGCTTCTATGGCTACACCTTC. Its protein product is CASSFDDSFYGYTF.

This chain links TRBV2 with TRBJ2-7, with TRBD2 identical over 13 bases. V was clipped by 8 bases and J by 0 bases; unmatched bases: 10. The CDR3 runs to 17 residues. From germline, CDR1 is SNHLY and CDR2 FYNNEI. CDR3 amino acids: CASVGLAGVRPSYEQYF. The CDR3 DNA reads as TGTGCCAGCGTAGGACTAGCGGGGGTCCGACCCTCCTACGAGCAGTACTTC.

The genes are TRBV29-1 and TRBJ2-3; 9 bases are shared with TRBD2. Looked up from germline, CDR1 is SQVTM and CDR2 is ANQGSEA. CDR3 length equals 15 residues. The ends lost 3 bases at V and 0 bases at J; junction bases unmatched: 4. The CDR3 region is CSVETSGISTDTQYF. The CDR3 coding sequence is TGCAGCGTTGAGACTAGCGGCATTAGCACAGATACGCAGTATTTT.

This chain uses TRBV7-2 with TRBJ2-7; D remains ambiguous. Germline values: CDR1 SGHTA, CDR2 FQGNSA. CDR3 length: 17 residues. Trimming shortened V by 5 bases and J by 1 base, and 21 bases separated the two germline ends. The CDR3 nucleotides read TGTGCCAGCAGCGCACCCCAATCGTGGGCCCCGTCCTACGAGCAGTACTTC. Amino acid sequence: CASSAPQSWAPSYEQYF.

This chain connects TRBV11-2 to TRBJ1-6, with D perhaps matching TRBD1 (5 bases). Germline assignment: CDR1 SGHAT and CDR2 FQNNGV. Trimming removed 6 bases from V and 5 bases from J, with 17 bases in between. The CDR3 is made up of 16 amino acids. CDR3: CASSGIRQLDNSPLHF. CDR3 in DNA: TGTGCCAGCAGTGGGATAAGACAGCTAGATAATTCACCCCTCCACTTT.

This clone was counted only a few times. The chain carries TRBV9 and TRBJ1-6; D is undetermined. CDR3 length: 14 amino acids. Germline V lookup: CDR1 SGDLS, CDR2 YYNGEE. Deletions cut 4 bases from V and 6 bases from J, with 11 bases between. Here the CDR3 DNA reads TGTGCCAGCAGCCCAGTCGGATCTAATTCACCCCTCCACTTT. It codes for CASSPVGSNSPLHF.

V gene TRBV3-1 (or the pseudogene TRBV3-2) combines with J gene TRBJ1-6, with D tentatively TRBD1 (6 bases). Trimming left V 3 bases short and J 7 bases short, with 10 bases between. Germline loops: CDR1 LGHDT, CDR2 YNNKEL (reference sequence). The CDR3 has 14 residues. DNA of the CDR3: TGTGCCAGCAGCCATAGGACAGAAAATTCACCCCTCCACTTT. Protein: CASSHRTENSPLHF.

The chain links TRBV4-1 to TRBJ1-1; unclear D gene. V was pared by 4 bases and J by 7 bases, with 16 bases between. The CDR3 sequence is 14 residues long. CDR1 is MGHRA and CDR2 is YSYEKL in the germline V gene. The CDR3 DNA reads TGCGCCAGCAGCCTACTCGTCCGAGAAAATGAAGCTTTCTTT. Its translation is CASSLLVRENEAFF.

The chain employs TRBV5-4 and TRBJ2-2; tentative D call: TRBD2 (7 bases). With 2 bases removed from V and 6 bases from J, the gap between germline ends came to 14 bases. This CDR3 contains 15 residues. CDR1 is SGHNT and CDR2 is YYREEE in the germline V gene (reference sequence). CDR3: CASSFWGGGAGELFF. The CDR3 nucleotides are TGTGCCAGCAGCTTCTGGGGAGGGGGAGCCGGGGAGCTGTTTTTT.

This clone has more than one count but fewer than ten. The rearrangement uses TRBV2 and TRBJ1-5; the D gene is possibly TRBD1 (5 bases). Germline-derived CDR1 and CDR2 are SNHLY and FYNNEI. The CDR3 has 15 amino acids. V lost 6 bases to trimming and J lost 1 base, with 13 bases between them. The chain's CDR3 is CASRLLRDSNQPQHF. Written as DNA, the CDR3 is TGTGCCAGCAGGCTGCTGCGGGACAGCAATCAGCCCCAGCATTTT.

J is TRBJ1-2 and V is TRBV6-5, with 9 bases matching TRBD1. Germline loops: CDR1 MNHEY, CDR2 SVGAGI. Unmatched junction bases numbered 8, after V lost 2 bases and J lost 7 bases. The CDR3 contains 15 residues. The CDR3 DNA reads as TGTGCCAGCAGTTACACAGGACAGGGGTCGGGTGGCTACACCTTC. It is translated as CASSYTGQGSGGYTF.

The CDR3 coding sequence is TGCGCCAGCAGCTTTTCTAGCGGGGTCCACAATGAGCAGTTCTTC. Encoded protein: CASSFSSGVHNEQFF. V gene TRBV5-1 combines with J gene TRBJ2-1; 9 bases agree with TRBD2. This CDR3 is built from 15 residues. The ends lost 2 bases at V and 5 bases at J; junction bases unmatched: 5. Looked up from germline, CDR1 is SGHRS and CDR2 is YFSETQ.

This clone was counted only a few times. The V gene is TRBV11-3, the J gene TRBJ1-1, with TRBD1 matching over 9 bases. The ends lost 5 bases at V and 7 bases at J; junction bases unmatched: 5. This CDR3 contains 13 residues. The V gene's germline CDR1 is SGHNT and CDR2 YENEEA. The CDR3 DNA reads as TGTGCCAGCAGCCTACAGGGGGCTGATGAAGCTTTCTTT. Encoded protein: CASSLQGADEAFF.

The chain has TRBV7-8 and TRBJ2-1; 9 bases are shared with TRBD2. Trimming at V came to 0 bases and at J to 8 bases, leaving 5 bases not matched to a gene. Germline V gene sequence: CDR1 SGHVS, CDR2 FQNEAQ. The CDR3 extends over 15 amino acids. CDR3 DNA sequence: TGTGCCAGCAGCTTAGCGCGGGGGGGCATCGATGAGCAGTTCTTC. Protein product: CASSLARGGIDEQFF.

V gene TRBV6-2 or TRBV6-3 combines with J gene TRBJ2-4, with D hard to call. Trimming took 3 bases from V and 1 from J, leaving 10 bases between them. The germline V gene encodes CDR1 MNHEY and CDR2 SVGEGT. This CDR3 spans 15 amino acids. The CDR3 DNA is TGTGCCAGCAGTTATCGGAGCCTCGCCAAAAACATTCAGTACTTC. It translates to CASSYRSLAKNIQYF.

The rearrangement uses TRBV18 and TRBJ2-5; 8 bases agree with TRBD2. CDR1 is KGHSH and CDR2 is LQKENI in the germline V gene. The CDR3 is 15 residues long. V dropped 6 bases and J dropped 4; count of bases not matched to a gene: 10. The CDR3 is CASSPPGTRVETQYF. CDR3 coding DNA: TGTGCCAGCTCTCCTCCGGGGACTAGAGTAGAGACCCAGTACTTC.

CDR3: CAWRGDRVGTPLHF. The CDR3, as DNA: TGTGCCTGGAGGGGAGACAGGGTGGGGACACCCCTCCACTTT. The chain joins TRBV30 to TRBJ1-6, with 7 bases aligning to TRBD1. Trimming removed 3 bases from V and 11 bases from J; junction bases left unmatched: 10. CDR1 is GTSNPN, CDR2 SVGIG, per germline (reference sequence). There are 14 residues in the CDR3.

The chain uses TRBV3-1 (or the pseudogene TRBV3-2) and TRBJ2-5; no clear D gene. This CDR3 contains 14 residues. Germline CDR1 reads LGHDT; CDR2 reads YNNKEL (reference sequence). V was shortened by 0 bases and J by 3 bases, with 8 bases between the two germline ends. CDR3 in DNA: TGTGCCAGCAGCCAAGATACCCTCAAAGAGACCCAGTACTTC. Translated: CASSQDTLKETQYF.

As DNA, the CDR3 is TGCGCCAGCAGTGAGGGACTAGCGGGCCGGCCAGGGCAGCAGTTCTTC. Protein: CASSEGLAGRPGQQFF. This chain joins TRBV10-1 and TRBJ2-1; 11 bases agree with TRBD2. This CDR3 has 16 residues. Trimming cost V 2 bases and J 11 bases; bases outside gene matches: 11. Germline V CDR1 and CDR2: WNHNN, SYGVQD (reference sequence).